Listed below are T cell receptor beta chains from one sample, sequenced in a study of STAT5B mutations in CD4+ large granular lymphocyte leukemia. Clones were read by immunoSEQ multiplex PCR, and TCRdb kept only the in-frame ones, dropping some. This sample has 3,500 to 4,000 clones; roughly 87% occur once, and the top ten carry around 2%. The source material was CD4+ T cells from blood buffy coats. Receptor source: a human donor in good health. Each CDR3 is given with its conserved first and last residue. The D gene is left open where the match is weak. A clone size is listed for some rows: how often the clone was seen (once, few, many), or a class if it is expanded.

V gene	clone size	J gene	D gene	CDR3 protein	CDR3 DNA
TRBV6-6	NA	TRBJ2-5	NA	CASSYRIPPETQYF	TGTGCCAGCAGTTATAGGATTCCCCCAGAGACCCAGTACTTC
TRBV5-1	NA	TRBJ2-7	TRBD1	CASSLVPTGPHEQYF	TGCGCCAGCAGCTTGGTCCCGACAGGGCCCCACGAGCAGTACTTC
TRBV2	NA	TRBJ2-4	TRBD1	CASNRQGLAKNIQYF	TGTGCCAGCAACCGACAGGGGCTAGCCAAAAACATTCAGTACTTC
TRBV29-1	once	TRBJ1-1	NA	CSVGSVEAFF	TGCAGCGTGGGGTCGGTGGAAGCTTTCTTT
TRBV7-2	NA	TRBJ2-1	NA	CASSSLDGERHEQFF	TGTGCCAGCAGCTCCTTGGACGGGGAGCGGCATGAGCAGTTCTTC
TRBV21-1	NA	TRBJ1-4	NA	CASSNHPNEKLFF	TGTGCCAGCAGCAATCACCCGAATGAAAAACTGTTTTTT
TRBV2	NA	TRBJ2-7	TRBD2	CASSEIGGRAHEQYF	TGTGCCAGCAGTGAAATTGGTGGGAGGGCCCACGAGCAGTACTTC
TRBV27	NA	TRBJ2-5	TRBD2	CASSTRLAGGSETQYF	TGTGCCAGCAGTACTCGACTAGCGGGAGGATCAGAGACCCAGTACTTC
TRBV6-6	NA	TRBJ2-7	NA	CASSPSYEQYF	TGTGCCAGCAGCCCCTCCTACGAGCAGTACTTC
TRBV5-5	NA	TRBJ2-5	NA	CASSLAAGREQETQYF	TGTGCCAGCAGCTTGGCGGCTGGAAGGGAGCAAGAGACCCAGTACTTC
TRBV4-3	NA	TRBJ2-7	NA	CASSQNRDRVYEQYF	TGCGCCAGCAGCCAGAACCGGGACCGAGTTTACGAGCAGTACTTC
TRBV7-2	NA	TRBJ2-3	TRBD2	CASSLAGGSGGDTQYF	TGTGCCAGCAGCTTAGCTGGCGGGAGCGGGGGAGATACGCAGTATTTT
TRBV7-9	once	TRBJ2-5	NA	CASSYGTAEFETQYF	TGTGCCAGCAGTTATGGGACCGCAGAATTTGAGACCCAGTACTTC
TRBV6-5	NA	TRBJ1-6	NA	CASSYTGRDRAPLHF	TGTGCCAGCAGTTACACGGGACGGGACCGAGCACCCCTCCACTTT
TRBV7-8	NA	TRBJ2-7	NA	CASSGGLVRSYEQYF	TGTGCCAGCAGCGGAGGATTGGTAAGATCCTACGAGCAGTACTTC
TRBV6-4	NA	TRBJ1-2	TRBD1	CASSIWDRVKTIDRYGYTF	TGTGCCAGCAGTATCTGGGACAGAGTAAAAACAATAGATCGATATGGCTACACCTTC
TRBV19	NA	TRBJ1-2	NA	CASSIGTGQGHGYTF	TGTGCCAGTAGTATCGGGACGGGGCAAGGGCATGGCTACACCTTC
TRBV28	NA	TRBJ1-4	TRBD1	CASSLYRGQVNEKLFF	TGTGCCAGCAGTTTGTACAGGGGGCAAGTCAATGAAAAACTGTTTTTT
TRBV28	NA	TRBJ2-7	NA	CASSDTYEQYF	TGTGCCAGCAGCGACACCTACGAGCAGTACTTC